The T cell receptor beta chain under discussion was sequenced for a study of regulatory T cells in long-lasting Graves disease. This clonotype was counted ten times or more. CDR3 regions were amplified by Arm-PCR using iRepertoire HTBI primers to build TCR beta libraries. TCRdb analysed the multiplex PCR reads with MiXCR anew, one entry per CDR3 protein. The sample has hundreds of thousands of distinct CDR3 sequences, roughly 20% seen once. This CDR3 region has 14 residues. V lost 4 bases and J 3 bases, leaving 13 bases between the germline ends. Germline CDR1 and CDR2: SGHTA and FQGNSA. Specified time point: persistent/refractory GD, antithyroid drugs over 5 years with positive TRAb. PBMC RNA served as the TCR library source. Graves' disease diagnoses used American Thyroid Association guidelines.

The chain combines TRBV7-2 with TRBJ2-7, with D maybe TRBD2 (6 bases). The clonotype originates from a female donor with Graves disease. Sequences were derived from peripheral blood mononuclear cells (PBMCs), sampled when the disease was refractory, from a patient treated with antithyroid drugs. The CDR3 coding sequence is TGTGCCAGCAGCTATCTCCGGGACTTCTACGAGCAGTACTTC. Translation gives CASSYLRDFYEQYF.